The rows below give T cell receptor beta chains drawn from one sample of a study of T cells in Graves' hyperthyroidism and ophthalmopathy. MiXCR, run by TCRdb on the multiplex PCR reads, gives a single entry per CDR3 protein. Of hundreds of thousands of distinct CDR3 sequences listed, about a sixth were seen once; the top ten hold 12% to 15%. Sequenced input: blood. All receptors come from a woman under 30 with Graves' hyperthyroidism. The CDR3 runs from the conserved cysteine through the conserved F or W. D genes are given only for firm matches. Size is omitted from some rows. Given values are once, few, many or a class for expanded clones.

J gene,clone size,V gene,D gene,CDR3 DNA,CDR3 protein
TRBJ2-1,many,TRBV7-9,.,TGTGCCAGCAAGGAACTGCGGGCAAGCTCCTACAATGAGCAGTTCTTC,CASKELRASSYNEQFF
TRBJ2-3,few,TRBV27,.,TGTGCCAGCAGTTTATCGTTGGGGGAACTTGCAGATACGCAGTATTTT,CASSLSLGELADTQYF
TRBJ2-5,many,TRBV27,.,TGTGCCAGCAGTTTTAGAGGCTCGGTCTCAGCTCAAGAGACCCAGTACTTC,CASSFRGSVSAQETQYF
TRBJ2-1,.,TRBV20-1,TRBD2,TGCAGTGCCCTCACTAGCGGGGGAGGCAATGAGCAGTTCTTC,CSALTSGGGNEQFF
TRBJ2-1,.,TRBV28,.,TGTGCCACGACGGGAGGCATGTATAGAACAGGGAATGAGCAGTTCTTC,CATTGGMYRTGNEQFF
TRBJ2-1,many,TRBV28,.,TGTGCCAGCACCGAGTCGAACAATGAGCAGTTCTTC,CASTESNNEQFF
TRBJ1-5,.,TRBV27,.,TGTGCCAGCAGTCCTGAAGGACCCCAGCATTTT,CASSPEGPQHF
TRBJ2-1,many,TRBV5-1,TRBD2,TGCGCCAGCAGCTCGGGACTAGCGGGAGCCGAGAACAATGAGCAGTTCTTC,CASSSGLAGAENNEQFF
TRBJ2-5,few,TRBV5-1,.,TGCGCCAGCAGTCAGGCTTCTACGGAGACCCAGTACTTC,CASSQASTETQYF
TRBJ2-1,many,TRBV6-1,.,TGTGCCAGCAGCCCAAGACGGGGATCCTACAATGAGCAGTTCTTC,CASSPRRGSYNEQFF
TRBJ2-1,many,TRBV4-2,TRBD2,TGTGCCAGCAGCCAAGTAGCGGGGGGGTTGGATGAGCAGTTCTTC,CASSQVAGGLDEQFF
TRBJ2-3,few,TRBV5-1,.,TGCGCCAGCAGTAGGACAGATATGGATACGCAGTATTTT,CASSRTDMDTQYF
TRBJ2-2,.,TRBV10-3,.,TGTGCCATCAATTTAGGGCAGGGTGACACCGGGGAGCTGTTTTTT,CAINLGQGDTGELFF
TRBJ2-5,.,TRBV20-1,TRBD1,TGCAGTGCCCTAGACAGGGCACAAGAGACCCAGTACTTC,CSALDRAQETQYF
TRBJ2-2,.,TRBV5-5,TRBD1,TGTGCCAACAGCTCGGGACAGGGAAGCACCGGGGAGCTGTTTTTT,CANSSGQGSTGELFF
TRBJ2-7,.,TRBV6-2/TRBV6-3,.,TGTGCCAGCAGTTACATCTCCGGGGTCGGGTACGACCAGTACTTC,CASSYISGVGYDQYF
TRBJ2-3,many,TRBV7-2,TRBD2,TGTGCCAGCAGCTCGCCTCCGGGACTAGCGGGTAGCACAGATACGCAGTATTTT,CASSSPPGLAGSTDTQYF
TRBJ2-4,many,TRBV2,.,TGTGCCAGCAGTGAGGTGGCGGTCCGAAACATTCAGTACTTC,CASSEVAVRNIQYF
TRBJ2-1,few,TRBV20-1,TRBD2,TGCAGTGCTCGACTAGCGGACCTTTACAATGAGCAGTTCTTC,CSARLADLYNEQFF
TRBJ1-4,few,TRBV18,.,TGTGCCAGCTCACCAACTAGTAATGAAAAACTGTTTTTT,CASSPTSNEKLFF
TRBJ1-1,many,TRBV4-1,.,TGCGCCAGCAGCCAAGAGCATGGTACCGGTGAAGCTTTCTTT,CASSQEHGTGEAFF
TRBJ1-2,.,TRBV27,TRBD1,TGTGCCAGCAGAATGGGACAGGGGGTAGATGGCTACACCTTC,CASRMGQGVDGYTF
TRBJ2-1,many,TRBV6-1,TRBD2,TGTGCCAGCAGTTACGATCTAGCGGGAGTATACAATGAGCAGTTCTTC,CASSYDLAGVYNEQFF
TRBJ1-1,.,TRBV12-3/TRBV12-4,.,TGTGCCAGCAGCCCCGTCGGGTCCACTGAAGCTTTCTTT,CASSPVGSTEAFF
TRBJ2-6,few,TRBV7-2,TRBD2,TGTGCCAGCAGCTTGAGGCGGGGGAGCTCTGGGGCCAACGTCCTGACTTTC,CASSLRRGSSGANVLTF
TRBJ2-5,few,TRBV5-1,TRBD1,TGCGCCAGCAGCTTGACAGGGGGTGTTGAGACCCAGTACTTC,CASSLTGGVETQYF
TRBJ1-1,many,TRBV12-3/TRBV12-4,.,TGTGCCAGCAGTTTTGAAGGAGTGAACACTGAAGCTTTCTTT,CASSFEGVNTEAFF
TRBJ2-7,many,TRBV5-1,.,TGCGCCAGCAGCCCTGGTTACTACGAGCAGTACTTC,CASSPGYYEQYF
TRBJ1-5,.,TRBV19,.,TGTGCCAGTAGTATAACGGGGCCTAATCAGCCCCAGCATTTT,CASSITGPNQPQHF
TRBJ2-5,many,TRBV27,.,TGTGCCAGCAGTTTAATAGCAGCCGAGGCCCAGTACTTC,CASSLIAAEAQYF
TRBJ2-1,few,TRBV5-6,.,TGTGCCAGCAGCTCGGGGACGTACGATGAGCAGTTCTTC,CASSSGTYDEQFF
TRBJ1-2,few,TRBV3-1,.,TGTGCCAGCAGCCAAATATACCGGGACTCGGGGGACTATGGCTACACCTTC,CASSQIYRDSGDYGYTF
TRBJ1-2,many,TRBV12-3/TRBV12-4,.,TGTGCCAGCAGTACGACCGTTAACTATGGCTACACCTTC,CASSTTVNYGYTF
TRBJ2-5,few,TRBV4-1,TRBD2,TGCGCCAGCAGCCAAACTAGCGGGGGGGCCCAAGAGACCCAGTACTTC,CASSQTSGGAQETQYF
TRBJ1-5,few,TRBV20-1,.,TGCAGTGCTAGTGCCCAGGCGCCCCAGCATTTT,CSASAQAPQHF
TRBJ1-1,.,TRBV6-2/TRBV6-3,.,TGTGCCAGCAGCGGTACGAGGGAGTACACTGAAGCTTTCTTT,CASSGTREYTEAFF
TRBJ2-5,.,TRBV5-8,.,TGTGCCAGCAGCTTGGAGGCCCCGGCGGCCCAGTACTTC,CASSLEAPAAQYF
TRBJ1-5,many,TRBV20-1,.,TGCAGTGCTAGAGCAGGGAAAATGCAGCCCCAGCATTTT,CSARAGKMQPQHF
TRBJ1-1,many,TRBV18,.,TGTGCCAGCCGGACAGAGAACACTGAAGCTTTCTTT,CASRTENTEAFF
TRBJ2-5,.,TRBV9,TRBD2,TGTGCCAGCAGCGTTCGGACTAGCGGGGCGGAGACCCAGTACTTC,CASSVRTSGAETQYF
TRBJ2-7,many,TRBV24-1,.,TGTGCCACCAGTGAAGCCTACGAGCAGTACTTC,CATSEAYEQYF
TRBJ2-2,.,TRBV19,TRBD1,TGTGCCACCACTTTGTTGGGACAGGGTTTGACCGGGGAGCTGTTTTTT,CATTLLGQGLTGELFF
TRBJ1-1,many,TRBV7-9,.,TGTGCCAGCATCCCCCCTGGGCGGCTTGACACTGAAGCTTTCTTT,CASIPPGRLDTEAFF
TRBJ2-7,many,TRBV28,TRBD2,TGTGCCAGCAGTGAGACTAGCGGGAGAGGACCCTACGAGCAGTACTTC,CASSETSGRGPYEQYF
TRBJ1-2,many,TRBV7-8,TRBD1,TGTGCCAGCAGCTTCGGACAGGGAGGTGGCTACACCTTC,CASSFGQGGGYTF
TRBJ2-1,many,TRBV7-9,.,TGTGCCAGCAGCCCTTTTGTGGGGGGGCATTTTTCTGAGCAGTTCTTC,CASSPFVGGHFSEQFF
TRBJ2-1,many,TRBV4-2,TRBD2,TGTGCCAGCAGCCAAGATTGGGGACTAACGCTATCCTACAATGAGCAGTTCTTC,CASSQDWGLTLSYNEQFF
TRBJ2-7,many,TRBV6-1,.,TGTGCCAGCGCGTTGGGGGGAGACGAGCAGTACTTC,CASALGGDEQYF
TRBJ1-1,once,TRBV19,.,TGTGCCAGTAGCATCCCTCGGGCAATGAACACTGAAGCTTTCTTT,CASSIPRAMNTEAFF
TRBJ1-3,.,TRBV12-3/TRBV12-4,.,TGTGCCAGCAGTTCCCCAGGGTCTTCAGTATATGGAAACACCATATATTTT,CASSSPGSSVYGNTIYF
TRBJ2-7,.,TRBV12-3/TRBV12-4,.,TGTGCCAGCAGTCAGGGAACCCACGAGCAGTACTTC,CASSQGTHEQYF
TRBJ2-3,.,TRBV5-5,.,TGTGCCAGCAGCACCGGACACCTCACAGATACGCAGTATTTT,CASSTGHLTDTQYF
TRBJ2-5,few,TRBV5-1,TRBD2,TGCGCCAGCAGCCCGGGGGGGACAAAACAAGAGACCCAGTACTTC,CASSPGGTKQETQYF
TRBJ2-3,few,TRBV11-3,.,TGTGTCAGCAGCCGTGGGCCACCGACTAGAGTTGGGATAACAGATACGCAGTATTTT,CVSSRGPPTRVGITDTQYF